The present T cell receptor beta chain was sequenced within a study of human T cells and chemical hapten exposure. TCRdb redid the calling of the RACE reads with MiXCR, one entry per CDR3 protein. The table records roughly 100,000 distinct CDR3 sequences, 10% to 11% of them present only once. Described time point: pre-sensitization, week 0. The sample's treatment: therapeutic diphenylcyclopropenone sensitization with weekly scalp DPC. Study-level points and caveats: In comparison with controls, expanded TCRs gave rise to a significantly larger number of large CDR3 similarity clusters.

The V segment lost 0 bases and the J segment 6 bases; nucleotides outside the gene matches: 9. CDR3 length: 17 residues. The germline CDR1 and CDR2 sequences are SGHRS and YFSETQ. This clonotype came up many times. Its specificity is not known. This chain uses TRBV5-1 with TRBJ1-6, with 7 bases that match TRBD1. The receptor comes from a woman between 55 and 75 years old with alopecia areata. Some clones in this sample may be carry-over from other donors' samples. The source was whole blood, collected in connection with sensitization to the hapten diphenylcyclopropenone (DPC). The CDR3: CASSLGYGTAPNSPLHF. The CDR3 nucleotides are TGCGCCAGCAGCTTGGGGTATGGGACAGCTCCTAATTCACCCCTCCACTTT.